This T cell receptor beta chain was identified during a study of shared clonotypes between healthy human individuals. Broader study findings: Some naive CD4 clonotypes, roughly 5%, turned up in common across a handful of donors.

Remarks on this clone: Its cognate antigen is unknown.

Germline CDR1 reads SGHAT; CDR2 reads FQNNGV. The CDR3 covers 16 residues. The ends were cut back, 5 bases at V and 5 bases at J, with 21 bases in the middle. Sorted-subset replicate PCRs used 200 to 250 ng DNA, some 30,000 T cell genomes. The authors' processing: Filtering differed, since immunoSEQ gave only junction sequences and no quality scores. The data were produced by immunoSEQ multiplex PCR, yet TCRdb's version contains in-frame clones alone and is incomplete. That table gives V, J and clone size, and the DNA gave D and trimming. The data contain some 1,400,000 clones, about 96% of them seen just once; the ten biggest clones take up roughly 1.2%. The authors divided CD4+ cells into CD45RA+ naive and CD45RA-negative memory subsets.

The V gene is TRBV11-2, the J gene TRBJ1-2; D perhaps matches TRBD1 (5 bases). The sequenced sample consisted of naive CD4+ T cells sorted from blood. This sample's subset: CD45RA+ positively selected. This clonotype originated in a man aged 25-45 years in good health. The CDR3 DNA reads TGTGCCAGCAGCCCGATCCAGGGTAGGGCGGATTATGGCTACACCTTC. Translation: CASSPIQGRADYGYTF. The full variable domain, its missing parts supplied by reference TRBV11-2 and TRBJ1-2, is EAGVAQSPRYKIIEKRQSVAFWCNPISGHATLYWYQQILGQGPKLLIQFQNNGVVDDSQLPKDRFSAERLKGVDSTLKIQPAKLEDSAVYLCASSPIQGRADYGYTFGSGTRLTVV.